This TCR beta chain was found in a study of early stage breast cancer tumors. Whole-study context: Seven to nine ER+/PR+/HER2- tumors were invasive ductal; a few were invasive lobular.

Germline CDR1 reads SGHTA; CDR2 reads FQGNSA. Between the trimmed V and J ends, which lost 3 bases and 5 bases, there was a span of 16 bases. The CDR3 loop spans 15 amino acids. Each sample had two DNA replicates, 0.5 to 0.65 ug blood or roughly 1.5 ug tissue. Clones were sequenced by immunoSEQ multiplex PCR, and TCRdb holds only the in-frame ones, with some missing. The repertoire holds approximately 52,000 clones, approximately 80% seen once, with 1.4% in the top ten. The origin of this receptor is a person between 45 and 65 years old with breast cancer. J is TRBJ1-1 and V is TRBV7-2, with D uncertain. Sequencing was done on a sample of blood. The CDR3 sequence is CASSFVRIGKTEAFF. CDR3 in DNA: TGTGCCAGCAGCTTCGTTAGGATAGGAAAGACTGAAGCTTTCTTT.